These 13 T cell receptor beta chains originate from one sample sequenced in a study of OX40 agonist ivuxolimab in advanced cancers. The assay was immunoSEQ multiplex PCR, and TCRdb's table has in-frame clones only and misses some. This repertoire shows some 98,000 clones, around 85% found once; its top ten account for more than 1.2%. The specimen comprised CD4+ or CD8+ T cells sorted from blood, sampled in a trial of the OX40 agonist ivuxolimab. These receptors originate from an adult with an advanced solid tumor such as melanoma, head and neck, liver or kidney cancer.

The V call is TRBV12-5, the J call TRBJ2-1; 10 bases align to TRBD2. V trimming: 7 bases; J trimming: 3 bases; junction bases outside the gene matches: 12. The CDR3 loop spans 17 amino acids. CDR1 is LGHNT and CDR2 is FRNRAP in the germline V gene. CDR3 bases: TGTGCTAGTGCTCAAAGGACTAGCGGAAAACACTACAATGAGCAGTTCTTC. This gives the protein CASAQRTSGKHYNEQFF.

The rearrangement uses TRBV5-1 and TRBJ2-5; 7 bases match TRBD1. The CDR3 is 12 residues long. Looked up from germline, CDR1 is SGHRS and CDR2 is YFSETQ. Unmatched junction bases numbered 4, after V lost 4 bases and J lost 7 bases. The CDR3 nucleotides read TGCGCCAGCAGCCCTTCAGGGGGGACCCAGTACTTC. Amino acids: CASSPSGGTQYF.

The gene calls are TRBV4-1 and TRBJ2-5; 7 bases align to TRBD1. Trimming cost V 4 bases and J 4 bases; bases outside gene matches: 6. The CDR3 runs to 14 residues. CDR1 and CDR2 (germline): MGHRA, YSYEKL. The CDR3 region has the DNA TGCGCCAGCAGCCCTCGACAGGGCCCAGAGACCCAGTACTTC. Its protein product is CASSPRQGPETQYF.

This sequence joins TRBV2 and TRBJ1-1; 9 positions agree with TRBD1. Trimming took 1 base from V and 0 from J; bases not matched to a gene: 3. The germline V gene has CDR1 SNHLY and CDR2 FYNNEI. The CDR3 consists of 16 residues. The CDR3 nucleotides read TGTGCCAGCAGTGAAGTAGGACAGGGGATGAACACTGAAGCTTTCTTT. Its protein product is CASSEVGQGMNTEAFF.

V gene TRBV5-4 combines with J gene TRBJ1-1; D gene uncertain. Trimming removed 4 bases at V and 3 bases at J, with 10 bases between. CDR1 is SGHNT and CDR2 is YYREEE in the germline V gene (reference sequence). The CDR3 is 13 amino acids. The CDR3 sequence is CASSPERDTEAFF. The CDR3 nucleotides are TGTGCCAGCAGCCCGGAGCGGGACACTGAAGCTTTCTTT.

The chain combines TRBV10-3 with TRBJ2-6; TRBD1 agrees at 7 bases. V gave up 11 bases and J gave up 0 bases; unmatched junction bases: 16. CDR1 is ENHRY, CDR2 SYGVKD, per germline. The CDR3 consists of 18 residues. CDR3 sequence: CASRGTGTKLSGANVLTF. CDR3 DNA: TGTGCCTCCAGGGGGACCGGGACAAAACTCTCTGGGGCCAACGTCCTGACTTTC.

The table lists this clone with a count of one. This chain uses TRBV19 with TRBJ2-6, with a weak D call TRBD1 (7 bases). The CDR3 runs 16 residues. V gave up 7 bases and J gave up 0 bases, with 13 bases separating them. The germline CDR1 and CDR2 sequences are LNHDA and SQIVND (reference sequence). CDR3 nucleotides: TGTGCCAGTACGGAGGGGGCGATCTCTGGGGCCAACGTCCTGACTTTC. This gives the protein CASTEGAISGANVLTF. The variable domain in full, with the rest retrieved from reference TRBV19 and TRBJ2-6, is DGGITQSPKYLFRKEGQNVTLSCEQNLNHDAMYWYRQDPGQGLRLIYYSQIVNDFQKGDIAEGYSVSREKKESFPLTVTSAQKNPTAFYLCASTEGAISGANVLTFGAGSRLTVL.

This chain links TRBV6-5 with TRBJ1-2; D not certain. Germline V gene lookup returns CDR1 MNHEY and CDR2 SVGAGI. CDR3 length: 13 residues. The V gene lost 8 bases and the J gene lost 5 bases, with 15 bases spanning the gap. This chain's CDR3 is CASRSLVGYGYTF. The CDR3 DNA reads TGTGCCAGCCGCTCGTTGGTGGGTTATGGCTACACCTTC.

This chain joins TRBV18 and TRBJ1-5; 7 nucleotides line up with TRBD1. Germline trimming cut 4 bases from V and 0 bases from J; bases unmatched to any gene: 3. CDR3 size: 15 residues. In germline, CDR1 is KGHSH, CDR2 LQKENI. The CDR3 loop reads CASSQGAGSNQPQHF. Written as DNA, the CDR3 is TGTGCCAGCTCACAGGGGGCCGGTAGCAATCAGCCCCAGCATTTT.

The chain uses TRBV7-2 and TRBJ1-4; D possibly corresponds to TRBD1 (6 bases). Trimming cost V 1 base and J 5 bases, with 11 bases left between them. Germline V gives CDR1 SGHTA, CDR2 FQGNSA. This CDR3 has 15 amino acids. CDR3 in DNA: TGTGCCAGCAGCTTAGAGGGACAATGGAATGAAAAACTGTTTTTT. This encodes CASSLEGQWNEKLFF.

This clone has just one count. The chain employs TRBV9 and TRBJ2-5; 9 positions agree with TRBD2. The length of the CDR3 is 15 residues. The germline V gene encodes CDR1 SGDLS and CDR2 YYNGEE. V shed 4 bases, J shed 4 bases, and the junction held 8 bases outside the gene matches. CDR3 in amino acids: CASSPRELAGETQYF. CDR3 coding DNA: TGTGCCAGCAGCCCCCGGGAACTAGCGGGAGAGACCCAGTACTTC.

The CDR3 nucleotides are TGTGCCAGTAGAACCGGGACTAGCGCTTCCCGCGGGGAGCTGTTTTTT. This translates into CASRTGTSASRGELFF. The rearrangement links TRBV19 to TRBJ2-2, with 10 bases lining up with TRBD2. CDR3 length equals 16 residues. V was pared by 6 bases and J by 7 bases, with 11 bases of the junction left unmatched. Germline V CDR1 and CDR2: LNHDA, SQIVND (reference sequence).

The chain recombines TRBV6-5 with TRBJ2-5, with TRBD1 matching 7 bases. There are 14 residues in the CDR3. Germline V gene data show CDR1 as MNHEY and CDR2 as SVGAGI. Losses at the gene ends were 9 bases for V and 4 bases for J; bases not matched to a gene: 11. The CDR3 protein is CASSRVGDRETQYF. CDR3 DNA sequence: TGTGCCAGTAGTAGGGTAGGGGACAGAGAGACCCAGTACTTC.